This T cell receptor beta chain was identified during a study of preoperative IRX-2 immunotherapy in early breast cancer. The data were produced by immunoSEQ multiplex PCR, yet TCRdb's version contains in-frame clones alone and is incomplete. Counted here are 30,000 to 45,000 clones, 65% to 90% occurring once; the ten biggest clones make up around 1.5%. Treatment meaning: preoperative locoregional IRX-2 cytokine immunotherapy. The CDR3 length is 13 residues. V lost 8 bases and J lost 7; bases outside the gene matches: 4. Germline CDR1 reads MDHEN; CDR2 reads SYDVKM. V gene TRBV28 combines with J gene TRBJ2-5, with TRBD2 matching over 13 bases. Specimen: lymph node tissue, collected after IRX-2 immunotherapy. The clonotype was recovered from a human donor with breast cancer. The CDR3, as DNA: TGTGCCAGCGGACTAGCGGGGGACGGGACCCAGTACTTC. This translates into CASGLAGDGTQYF.